Presented here are 4 T cell receptor beta chains from one specimen sequenced in a study of T cells in Graves' hyperthyroidism and ophthalmopathy. RNA transcripts provided the source from which TCR beta CDR3 regions were amplified. HTBI primers drove first-round RT-PCR of the TCR CDR3. From the multiplex PCR reads, TCRdb called clonotypes with MiXCR, one entry per CDR3 protein. Among around 690,000 distinct CDR3 sequences listed, less than 25% were seen once. The sequenced sample was blood. Receptor source: a man in his thirties or forties with Graves' ophthalmopathy.

This clonotype has just a few counts. This chain connects TRBV10-3 to TRBJ2-7, with D possibly called TRBD1 or TRBD2 (6 bases each). The CDR3 runs to 13 residues. Per germline, CDR1 ENHRY and CDR2 SYGVKD. V was cut by 3 bases and J by 6 bases, with 12 bases left in between. The CDR3 nucleotides are TGTGCCATCAGTGACAGGGGACTCGGCGAGCAGTACTTC. It specifies CAISDRGLGEQYF.

A few counts support this clonotype. The gene calls are TRBV11-2 and TRBJ2-1; 8 bases line up with TRBD2. V lost 1 base to trimming and J lost 5 bases; unmatched junction nucleotides: 1. CDR1 and CDR2 (germline): SGHAT, FQNNGV. CDR3 length: 14 amino acids. CDR3 bases: TGTGCCAGCAGCTTAGTGGGACTAGACAATGAGCAGTTCTTC. Its protein is CASSLVGLDNEQFF.

This clonotype showed up just a few times. The chain combines TRBV6-1 with TRBJ2-1; unclear D gene. V was pared by 7 bases and J by 8 bases, with 12 bases between. The CDR3 runs to 12 residues. CDR1 and CDR2 (germline): MNHNS, SASEGT. As DNA, the CDR3 is TGTGCCAGCATCAGCGATTGGGATGAGCAGTTCTTC. As protein: CASISDWDEQFF.

The V call is TRBV7-3, the J call TRBJ2-5; tentatively, D is TRBD2 (7 bases). The CDR3 extends over 15 amino acids. CDR1 is SGHTA, CDR2 FQGTGA, per germline. V was clipped by 5 bases and J by 5 bases, with 18 bases between them. The CDR3 region is CASSPGQGRGETQYF. The CDR3 DNA is TGTGCCAGCAGCCCGGGTCAGGGGCGGGGGGAGACCCAGTACTTC.